This TCR beta chain emerged from a study of cytomegalovirus exposure and HLA in healthy donors. V lost 6 bases to trimming and J lost 0 bases; unmatched junction nucleotides: 6. Per germline, CDR1 SNHLY and CDR2 FYNNEI. The CDR3 contains 16 residues. In regard to this clone: What it binds is unknown.

Only in-frame clones appear in the TCRdb table, and some are missing; sequencing was by immunoSEQ multiplex PCR. The sample consists of over 150,000 clones, more than 70% of them appearing once. Whole-study findings and limits: Among the CMV-associated chains, a few were confirmed in vitro as specific for CMV antigens.

The TCR sequence derives from a human donor in good health. The sequencing input was PBMCs. The chain joins TRBV2 to TRBJ2-7; 12 nucleotides align to TRBD2. CDR3 loop: CASRERLAGDSYEQYF. In nucleotides, the CDR3 is TGTGCCAGCAGAGAGAGACTAGCGGGAGACTCCTACGAGCAGTACTTC.